This TCR beta chain was retrieved from a study of cytomegalovirus exposure and HLA in healthy donors (dated by TCRdb to the late 2010s). In terms of the full investigation: An earlier analysis of approximately 590 of the donors reported approximately 270 Gb of sequence data and approximately 110 million unique TCR beta sequences from roughly 200 million T cells. The study was designed to test whether signatures of past pathogen exposure could be identified by cataloging public T cell receptors. Roughly 5 DR-DQ haplotypes were handled as single units for association and clustering, since linkage in the cohort was strong. Using immunosequencing, the study profiled T cell repertoires from 500 to 800 subjects and related those repertoires to cytomegalovirus serostatus. Among the roughly 400 genotyped donors, about 83% belonged to the genetic ancestry cluster associated with self-reported Caucasian donors. Across around 400 genotyped donors of the cohort, an average of about 250,000 unique TCR beta nucleotide sequences per donor were sequenced, and around 20% of those sequences were non-productive. The number of typed donors differed by locus: about 620-640 for A, B, C, DRB1 and DQB1; some 500 for DQA1; around 610 for DPA1; and 400 to 480 for DPB1. An early release covering about 600 HLA-typed donors comprised about 300 gigabases of sequencing data and around 85 million unique TCR sequences. All discovery cohort repertoires had been generated using a single sequencing platform. Rather than using new phenotypic data, the later analysis identified candidate immune exposures from TCR beta sequences and from how often those sequences occurred across donors. To predict cytomegalovirus infection status, the study combined high-throughput TCR immunosequencing, statistical association of individual TCRs with disease status, and machine learning. HLA typing covered class I and class II loci at four-digit resolution. To study patterns of TCR occurrence, a later analysis re-analyzed previously published TCR beta repertoires from around 700 donors and added high-resolution HLA genotyping. A separate validation cohort of roughly 120 different subjects was used in addition to the roughly 700-subject first cohort. Donor age, sex, ethnicity and CMV serostatus were compiled alongside the repertoire data. In a later genetic analysis, genome-wide SNP genotypes for 398 of the 666 donors were used, and that subset was treated as a discovery cohort. To decide whether each TCR beta V gene segment behaved as functional or pseudogenic, an earlier analysis of some 540 of the donors relied on high-throughput TCR beta sequencing. The full study reports these points: In a later analysis, TCR association rates were found to vary across HLA loci, with the most associated TCRs seen for DRB1 alleles and the fewest for HLA-C alleles. Linkage disequilibrium might explain the correlated functional status among segregating V segments, but an unknown experimental factor could not be excluded. Most TCR sequences were observed very rarely across donors, whereas some public TCRs were present in many individuals. Some IMGT-functional V segments, including TRBV6-2 and TRBV6-3, could not be distinguished by the 87-base-pair reads and were therefore excluded. CMV serostatus was the only immune exposure information available for the cohort. Because some donors lacked HLA typing at each locus, the association tests relied only on the typed subset. A further reported finding was that TCR beta sequences accurately predicted the HLA-A and HLA-B alleles for most subjects in the first cohort. Assigning TCR associations to individual alleles was difficult when HLA alleles, especially DR and DQ, strongly co-occurred. This cohort had only TCR beta chains sequenced, and the lack of alpha or paired-chain data limited which features could be detected. A cluster of highly shared sequence variants was judged likely to be a technical artifact of the sequencing pipeline. A later analysis associated approximately 17,000 TCR beta sequences with specific HLA alleles at a false discovery rate of 0.05. According to a later genetic analysis, donors in an Asian-associated ancestry cluster had fewer N-insertions in productive TCRs than the approximately 650-donor mean. A later analysis reported that several top co-occurrence clusters appeared linked to parvovirus B19, influenza, CMV and Epstein-Barr virus. In vitro tests confirmed that a few of the cytomegalovirus-associated TCR beta chains recognize cytomegalovirus antigens. In both the original and validation cohorts, the classifier was reported to diagnose cytomegalovirus status with high specificity and sensitivity. A total of around 150 TCR beta chains were listed by the study as associated with cytomegalovirus. A later analysis found that most CMV-associated TCR beta chains appeared HLA-restricted, with HLA associations seemingly driven largely by CMV exposure. V-gene and J-gene trimming of TCR beta chains was associated with a missense DCLRE1C variant in a later genetic analysis, and the association was replicated in an independent cohort. Compared with equally common non-associated chains, HLA-associated TCR beta chains in a later analysis were more clonally expanded and had lower generation probabilities. Sequencing depth was assumed to be roughly uniform across donors in the presence/absence analyses, though that assumption may not hold. It was suggested by the authors that the approach could potentially be generalized to other disease states and immunological phenotypes. Because counts were too low, under 20 rarely observed V segments, including chromosome 9 orphons, were left out of the earlier analysis of 500 to 750 of the donors. In an earlier analysis of about 550 of the donors, most TCR beta V segments were observed in productive rearrangements about 90% or about 30% of the time, broadly matching IMGT annotations.

In total, over 600 healthy bone marrow donors made up the cohort. All cohort members were sampled while nominally healthy, although unrecorded immune exposures were likely present. The donor was CMV seronegative and was included in the group of hundreds of seronegative cohort members. A peripheral blood sample was provided by each donor, and peripheral blood mononuclear cells were used for TCR beta sequencing. Genomic DNA was extracted from the blood cell samples with the Qiagen DNeasy Blood Extraction Kit. Turning to this clone: Its antigen target is currently unknown. No clone much larger than this one lies a single base away; base qualities are absent.

From the germline V gene, CDR1 is SGHRS and CDR2 is YFSETQ. Reading from cysteine to phenylalanine, the CDR3 counts 13 amino acids. Of the read, only the CDR3 DNA is kept; its 39 bases are in frame from base 1. V and J are truncated by 1 base and 9 bases respectively, leaving an intervening sequence of 11 bases. The library was made by the immunoSEQ multiplex PCR assay. A mixture of 60 forward primers for TCR Vbeta segments and 13 reverse primers for TCR Jbeta segments was used in the multiplex PCR. Amplification of the CDR3 region of rearranged TCR beta genes was performed with a multiplex PCR assay on genomic DNA. Amplified TCR beta libraries were sequenced as 87-base-pair reads on the Illumina HiSeq System. The authors' pipeline ran thus. A later analysis counted 75 million to 100 million unique TCR beta chains across the approximately 700 repertoires, and some 11 million of these chains were shared by at least two donors. Raw reads were error-corrected and collapsed into unique sequences by a nearest-neighbor algorithm in which closely related sequences were merged to remove PCR and sequencing errors. To assign V, D and J gene segments, CDR3 sequences were aligned to IMGT reference sequences. For a sequence to be retained, a match of at least six nucleotides was required to both a V gene segment and a J gene segment. A rearrangement counted as productive if the CDR3 had no stop codons and remained in frame with V and J, and every other rearrangement counted as non-productive. CDR3 was defined by IMGT convention, running from the second conserved V-encoded cysteine to the conserved J-encoded phenylalanine. Sequences without an unambiguous match to a single V gene segment were excluded from the earlier analysis of a few hundred of the donors. An earlier analysis of roughly 590 of the donors called V segments functional above 56.7% productive rearrangements and segregating when the between-donor standard deviation exceeded 5%. To diagnose cytomegalovirus status from the catalog of TCR beta chain sequences, a statistical classification framework was built. A later analysis assigned V and J genes by comparing TCR nucleotide sequences with IMGT/GENE-DB human TR gene sequences. The TCRdist pipeline was used in a later analysis to assign CDR3 sequences and most-parsimonious VDJ recombination scenarios. In a later analysis, each TCR beta chain was defined by its CDR3 amino acid sequence together with its V-gene family, and reads lacking a unique V-gene family were excluded. A later analysis removed 600 or so highly shared, low-generation-probability nucleotide sequences to deal with suspected cross-contamination and a sequencing artifact. For each public chain, a later analysis derived a clonal expansion index from normalized ranks of inferred template counts within each repertoire. Generation probabilities in a later analysis came from a VDJ recombination model fitted to out-of-frame rearrangements, and those results were checked against IGoR. Hypergeometric tests were used in a later analysis to score TCR-TCR, TCR-HLA and TCR-CMV co-occurrence, with a repertoire-size bias correction applied to the TCR pairs. False discovery rates were estimated in a later analysis by permuting HLA or CMV assignments 20 times. In a later analysis, co-occurring TCRs were grouped using DBSCAN, and TCRdist sequence similarity was added for clustering within HLA-allele-positive subsets. Repertoires with fewer than 30,000 or more than 120,000 public chains were left out of co-occurrence clustering, as were a handful of repertoires with anomalous nucleotide sharing. Imported from immuneACCESS, the table was reduced by TCRdb to in-frame sequences with V and J called. These copies leave out some clones; in studies compared against another copy, an unresolved V gene accounts for under half, and the cause of the remainder is not known. V, J and clone size were drawn from that table, and D and trimming were deduced from the DNA. The sample yields some 110,000 clones; 71% were counted once. The top ten hold about 2.8% of the sample.

The rearranged chain carries TRBV5-1 and TRBJ2-1; the D gene identity is not certain. The sequence was collected from a female donor in good health and CMV-seronegative. Sequencing was carried out using PBMCs. The CDR3 sequence is CASSLPNKPEQFF. The sequenced DNA: TGCGCCAGCAGCTTGCCAAATAAGCCTGAGCAGTTCTTC. This CDR3, with the reference TRBV5-1 and TRBJ2-1 proteins standing in past its ends, gives the full variable domain KAGVTQTPRYLIKTRGQQVTLSCSPISGHRSVSWYQQTPGQGLQFLFEYFSETQRNKGNFPGRFSGRQFSNSRSEMNVSTLELGDSALYLCASSLPNKPEQFFGPGTRLTVL.